The 20 T cell receptor beta chains below were found in one sample sequenced in a study of response to subunit inactivated influenza vaccine. MiXCR, applied by TCRdb to the RT-PCR reads, yields one record per CDR3 protein. Counted here are hundreds of thousands of distinct CDR3 sequences, around a fifth occurring once; the ten biggest clones make up around 9.6%. The sequences come from PBMCs from blood, collected roughly 20 months after vaccination. These receptors all come from a man between 45 and 75 years old who received an inactivated influenza vaccine.

The gene calls are TRBV11-2 and TRBJ1-3; D unresolved. The CDR3 is 16 residues long. CDR1 is SGHAT and CDR2 is FQNNGV in the germline V gene. V was trimmed by 2 bases and J by 1 base, leaving 12 bases between them. The CDR3 coding sequence is TGTGCCAGCAGCTTAACTTCTTCGGGTTCTGGAAACACCATATATTTT. Protein product: CASSLTSSGSGNTIYF.

This clonotype came up a few times. The J gene is TRBJ1-2, the V gene TRBV19; 9 bases agree with TRBD1. CDR3 length equals 14 residues. Germline CDR1 and CDR2: LNHDA and SQIVND (reference sequence). The trim removed 4 bases at V and 8 bases at J, leaving 8 bases unmatched. The CDR3 DNA reads TGTGCCAGTAGTACAGGGACAGGGAGAAAAGGCTACACCTTC. Residues: CASSTGTGRKGYTF.

The rearrangement links TRBV5-1 to TRBJ2-7; the match to TRBD1 covers 11 bases. The J segment lost 2 bases and the V segment lost 4 bases, leaving 2 bases of the junction unmatched. Germline V CDR1 and CDR2: SGHRS, YFSETQ. The CDR3 sequence is 14 residues long. The CDR3 is CASSMGQGAYEQYF. The CDR3 nucleotides are TGCGCCAGCAGCATGGGACAGGGGGCCTACGAGCAGTACTTC.

The V call is TRBV6-1, the J call TRBJ2-2; no clear D gene. V gave up 8 bases and J gave up 0 bases, with 10 bases separating them. Germline values: CDR1 MNHNS, CDR2 SASEGT. The CDR3 sequence is 14 residues long. The CDR3 spells CASAEFANTGELFF. As DNA, the CDR3 is TGTGCCAGCGCAGAATTCGCGAACACCGGGGAGCTGTTTTTT.

The CDR3 region is CATSPSGREYIYNEQFF. The CDR3 DNA reads as TGTGCCACCAGCCCTTCGGGGCGGGAGTACATTTACAATGAGCAGTTCTTC. This chain links TRBV15 with TRBJ2-1; 7 positions match TRBD2. The J segment lost 4 bases and the V segment lost 5 bases, leaving 14 bases of the junction unmatched. This CDR3 comprises 17 residues. The V gene's germline CDR1 is LNHNV and CDR2 YYDKDF (reference sequence).

This clonotype was observed a handful of times. This chain uses TRBV29-1 with TRBJ1-2; TRBD1 is a possible D gene (5 bases). This CDR3 region has 14 residues. V was trimmed by 4 bases and J by 2 bases, leaving 14 bases between them. Germline V lookup: CDR1 SQVTM, CDR2 ANQGSEA. The CDR3 loop is CSVAPGPPNYGYTF. CDR3 DNA: TGCAGCGTTGCCCCGGGACCGCCGAACTATGGCTACACCTTC.

V gene TRBV28 combines with J gene TRBJ1-2, with 7 bases lining up with TRBD1. CDR3 size: 11 residues. CDR1 and CDR2 from the germline V gene are MDHEN and SYDVKM. The junction had 6 bases not matched to a gene; V was cut back by 7 bases and J by 10 bases. In DNA form, the CDR3 reads TGTGCCAGCACCAGACAGGGAAACTACACCTTC. Translated, it gives CASTRQGNYTF.

This clonotype has a handful of counts. V is TRBV6-1 and J is TRBJ1-6; TRBD1 aligns across 9 bases. Germline CDR1 reads MNHNS; CDR2 reads SASEGT. Germline trimming cut 6 bases from V and 7 bases from J; bases unmatched to any gene: 13. The CDR3 is made up of 17 amino acids. CDR3 in DNA: TGTGCCAGCAGCCCCAGTCTTTTTGGGACAGGGAATTCACCCCTCCACTTT. This encodes CASSPSLFGTGNSPLHF.

This clonotype came up a few times. The CDR3 loop is CASQPGRSTGELFF. Here the CDR3 DNA reads TGTGCCAGCCAGCCGGGACGCAGCACCGGGGAGCTGTTTTTT. The gene calls are TRBV12-3 or TRBV12-4 and TRBJ2-2; D might be TRBD1 or TRBD2, each matching 5 bases. V shed 8 bases and J shed 4 bases, with 14 bases lying between them. The CDR3 is 14 amino acids.

This clonotype occurred a few times. CDR3 amino acids: CASSLRGGGKLFF. The CDR3 nucleotides are TGTGCCAGCAGCCTTAGGGGTGGGGGAAAACTGTTTTTT. This chain uses TRBV3-1 with TRBJ1-4; perhaps TRBD1 as D (5 bases). This CDR3 spans 13 amino acids. V was clipped by 4 bases and J by 10 bases, with 13 bases between them. Germline V gene lookup returns CDR1 LGHDT and CDR2 YNNKEL (reference sequence).

This clonotype appeared a few times. The rearrangement links TRBV28 to TRBJ1-5; unclear D gene. V was clipped by 3 bases and J by 3 bases, with 6 bases between them. The CDR3 is made up of 13 amino acids. Looked up from germline, CDR1 is MDHEN and CDR2 is SYDVKM. For the CDR3, the DNA is TGTGCCAGCAGTTTCGGATTCAATCAGCCCCAGCATTTT. Translated, it gives CASSFGFNQPQHF.

This clonotype was recorded many times. The J gene is TRBJ1-5, the V gene TRBV28; 8 bases line up with TRBD1. The ends lost 1 base at V and 6 bases at J; junction bases unmatched: 2. This CDR3 has 14 amino acids. Germline CDR1 is MDHEN and CDR2 is SYDVKM. The CDR3 region is CASSLSGGVQPQHF. For the CDR3, the DNA is TGTGCCAGCAGTTTATCAGGGGGCGTTCAGCCCCAGCATTTT.

V usage is TRBV12-3 or TRBV12-4 and J usage is TRBJ2-2, with 9 bases that match TRBD2. The trim removed 7 bases at V and 4 bases at J, leaving 10 bases unmatched. This CDR3 comprises 16 residues. The CDR3 sequence is CASTLWLAGPTGELFF. The DNA for the CDR3 is TGTGCCAGCACCCTCTGGCTAGCGGGGCCCACCGGGGAGCTGTTTTTT.

This clonotype was seen a handful of times. The genes are TRBV12-3 or TRBV12-4 and TRBJ1-5; perhaps TRBD1 as D (6 bases). V shed 6 bases and J shed 4 bases, with 25 bases lying between them. CDR3 length equals 18 residues. CDR3 protein: CASSQGLPVSNFNQPQHF. The CDR3, as DNA: TGTGCCAGCAGCCAGGGGTTACCCGTCTCCAACTTTAATCAGCCCCAGCATTTT.

This clonotype was counted only a few times. The chain uses TRBV19 and TRBJ1-2; TRBD1 aligns across 9 bases. This CDR3 contains 14 residues. Trimming took 4 bases from V and 3 from J; bases not matched to a gene: 3. Germline V gene lookup returns CDR1 LNHDA and CDR2 SQIVND (reference sequence). The CDR3 region is CASSNRDRDYGYTF. The DNA for the CDR3 is TGTGCCAGTAGTAACCGGGACAGGGACTATGGCTACACCTTC.

This clonotype was recorded a few times. The chain has TRBV6-2 or TRBV6-3 and TRBJ2-5, with 7 bases that match TRBD1. Germline loops: CDR1 MNHEY, CDR2 SVGEGT. This CDR3 region has 15 residues. V shed 2 bases and J 4 bases; nucleotides not matched to a gene: 7. Here the CDR3 reads CASSYADRERETQYF. The DNA for the CDR3 is TGTGCCAGCAGTTACGCCGACAGGGAGAGAGAGACCCAGTACTTC.

The sample holds many counts of this clonotype. The chain links TRBV12-3 or TRBV12-4 to TRBJ1-6; 7 positions agree with TRBD1. CDR3 length equals 15 residues. Trimming removed 6 bases from V and 7 bases from J; junction bases left unmatched: 9. The CDR3 DNA is TGTGCCAGCAGCCCGACAGGGTTCGCGAATTCACCCCTCCACTTT. Encoded protein: CASSPTGFANSPLHF.

This clonotype showed up just a few times. The chain is built from TRBV2 and TRBJ2-7, with 11 bases fitting TRBD1. V was clipped by 2 bases and J by 5 bases; unmatched bases: 5. The CDR3 extends over 15 amino acids. Germline V gives CDR1 SNHLY, CDR2 FYNNEI. CDR3 amino acids: CASSETGTGGNEQYF. As DNA, the CDR3 is TGTGCCAGCAGTGAAACCGGGACAGGGGGAAACGAGCAGTACTTC.

The rearrangement joins TRBV5-1 to TRBJ2-2, with 11 bases that match TRBD1. The CDR3 is 17 amino acids. Germline V gene lookup returns CDR1 SGHRS and CDR2 YFSETQ. V shed 6 bases and J 7 bases; nucleotides not matched to a gene: 14. CDR3 bases: TGCGCCAGCACCATGATAGGGACAGGGGGACTGTTCGGGGAGCTGTTTTTT. Its translation: CASTMIGTGGLFGELFF.

This clonotype was counted a single time. The V call is TRBV7-2, the J call TRBJ2-2; D unclear. The CDR3 extends over 12 amino acids. Trimming took 5 bases from V and 5 from J, leaving 6 bases between them. Germline lookup yields CDR1 SGHTA and CDR2 FQGNSA. The CDR3 coding sequence is TGTGCCAGCAGCGGATGGACCGGGGAGCTGTTTTTT. Its translation: CASSGWTGELFF.